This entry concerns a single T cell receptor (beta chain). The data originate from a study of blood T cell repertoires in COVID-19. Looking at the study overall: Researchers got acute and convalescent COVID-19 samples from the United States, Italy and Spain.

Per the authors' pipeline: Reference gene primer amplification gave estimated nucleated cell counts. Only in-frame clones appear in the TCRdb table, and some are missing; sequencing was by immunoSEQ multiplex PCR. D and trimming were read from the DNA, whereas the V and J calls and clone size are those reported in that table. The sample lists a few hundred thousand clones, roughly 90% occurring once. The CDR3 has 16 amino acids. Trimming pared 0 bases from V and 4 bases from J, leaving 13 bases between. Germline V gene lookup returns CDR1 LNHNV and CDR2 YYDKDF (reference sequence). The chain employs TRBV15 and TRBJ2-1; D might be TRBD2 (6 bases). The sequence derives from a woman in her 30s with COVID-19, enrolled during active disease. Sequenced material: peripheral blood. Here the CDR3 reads CATSRDNGGVYNEQFF. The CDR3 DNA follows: TGTGCCACCAGCAGAGATAACGGGGGAGTATACAATGAGCAGTTCTTC.